This T cell receptor (beta chain) was identified in a study of control samples from healthy donors and cancer patients. The CDR3 is 17 residues long. In germline, CDR1 is SGHNT, CDR2 YYREEE (reference sequence). Trimming pared 3 bases from V and 0 bases from J, leaving 13 bases between. The protocol was immunoSEQ multiplex PCR, while the TCRdb copy is restricted to in-frame clones and leaves out a portion. This table holds 120,000 to 150,000 clones, 92% found once. The chain recombines TRBV5-4 with TRBJ2-6, with D perhaps TRBD1 (5 bases). Source material: blood. This sequence originates from a man aged 30 to 45 in good health. CDR3 bases: TGTGCCAGCAGCTCGGCACATAGGGGCTCTGGGGCCAACGTCCTGACTTTC. It encodes CASSSAHRGSGANVLTF.